This TCR beta chain stems from a study of PD-1 blockade in mismatch repair-deficient tumors. Overall study results and limits: Three of seven peptides expanded clones, giving 142 unique blood TCRs.

Documented time point: roughly ten-day in vitro stimulation with candidate neoantigen peptide 5. PCR or immunohistochemistry showed mismatch repair deficiency in every enrolled patient. Roughly 7 ELISpot-reactive neoantigen peptides each drove an approximately ten-day in vitro stimulation. As concerns this clone: Its antigen is unknown.

Here immunoSEQ multiplex PCR was the method, and the copy in TCRdb shows in-frame clones only, minus some. Here the sample spans around 14,000 clones, about 80% being singletons. The germline CDR1 and CDR2 sequences are SGHAT and FQNNGV. The V end was cut by 4 bases, the J end by 7 bases, with 20 bases between. This CDR3 region has 16 residues. The specimen comprised cells cultured in vitro, sampled from a patient treated with pembrolizumab. The TCR was taken from an adult with mismatch repair-deficient cancer. The chain uses TRBV11-2 and TRBJ2-1; possibly TRBD1 for D (6 bases). The CDR3 here is CASSWGGQRTSNEQFF. For the CDR3, the DNA is TGTGCCAGCAGCTGGGGTGGACAGAGAACCTCTAATGAGCAGTTCTTC. Full variable domain (remainder filled in from reference TRBV11-2 and TRBJ2-1): EAGVAQSPRYKIIEKRQSVAFWCNPISGHATLYWYQQILGQGPKLLIQFQNNGVVDDSQLPKDRFSAERLKGVDSTLKIQPAKLEDSAVYLCASSWGGQRTSNEQFFGPGTRLTVL.